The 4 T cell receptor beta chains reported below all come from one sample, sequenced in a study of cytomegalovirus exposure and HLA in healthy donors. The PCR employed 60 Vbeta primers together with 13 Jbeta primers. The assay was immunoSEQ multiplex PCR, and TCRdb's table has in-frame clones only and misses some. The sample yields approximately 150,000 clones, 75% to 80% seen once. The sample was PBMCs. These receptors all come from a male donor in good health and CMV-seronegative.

In nucleotides, the CDR3 is TGCGCCAGCAGCCAACAGACTAGCGGGGGGGCCGGGGTCCACGAGCAGTACTTC. Translating it yields CASSQQTSGGAGVHEQYF. The gene calls are TRBV4-1 and TRBJ2-7, with 14 bases that match TRBD2. The CDR3 consists of 18 residues. The V segment lost 2 bases and the J segment 5 bases; nucleotides outside the gene matches: 11. Per germline, CDR1 MGHRA and CDR2 YSYEKL.

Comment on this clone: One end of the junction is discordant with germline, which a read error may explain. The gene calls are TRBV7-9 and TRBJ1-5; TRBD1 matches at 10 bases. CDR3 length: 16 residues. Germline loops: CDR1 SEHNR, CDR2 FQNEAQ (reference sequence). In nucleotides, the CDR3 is TGTTCCAGCAGCACTAGCCGGGACAGGGGCAGGCAGCCCCAGCATTTT. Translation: CSSSTSRDRGRQPQHF. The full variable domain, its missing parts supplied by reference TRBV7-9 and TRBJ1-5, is DTGVSQNPRHKITKRGQNVTFRCDPISEHNRLYWYRQTLGQGPEFLTYFQNEAQLEKSRLLSDRFSAERPKGSFSTLEIQRTEQGDSAMYLCSSSTSRDRGRQPQHFGDGTRLSIL.

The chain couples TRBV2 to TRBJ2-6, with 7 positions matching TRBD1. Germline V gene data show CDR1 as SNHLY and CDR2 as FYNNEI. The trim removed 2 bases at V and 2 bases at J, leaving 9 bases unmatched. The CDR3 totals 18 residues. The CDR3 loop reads CASSETRGGYPGANVLTF. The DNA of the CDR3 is TGTGCCAGCAGTGAAACGAGAGGGGGCTACCCTGGGGCCAACGTCCTGACTTTC.

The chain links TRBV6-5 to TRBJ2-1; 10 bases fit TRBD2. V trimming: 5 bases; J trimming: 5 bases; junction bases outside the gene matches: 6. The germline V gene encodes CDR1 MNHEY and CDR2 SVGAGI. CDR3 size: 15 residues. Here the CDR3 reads CASSAPSGGNNEQFF. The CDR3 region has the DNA TGTGCCAGCAGTGCCCCTAGCGGGGGAAACAATGAGCAGTTCTTC.